This TCR beta chain was sequenced during a study of CD8 T cells in Susac syndrome. When the RNA was reverse transcribed, random hexamers were used with an input of 0.5 to 1 ug. TCRdb passed the immunoSEQ multiplex PCR reads through MiXCR, listing each CDR3 protein once. The sample lists about 71,000 distinct CDR3 sequences, over 95% seen once, with 0.1% to 0.12% in the top ten. Findings and caveats of the study: A relatively small number of individuals underwent TCR sequencing and HLA analysis.

Germline CDR1 reads KGHDR; CDR2 reads SFDVKD. V lost 7 bases and J lost 3, with 11 bases in between. This CDR3 region has 13 residues. As regards this clonotype: Its antigen is undetermined.

Sequencing input: CD4+ T cells from PBMCs. This clonotype originated in a human donor with multiple sclerosis. The rearrangement joins TRBV24-1 to TRBJ1-2, with D hard to call. The CDR3 region has the DNA TGTGCCACCAGCGACAAAGGGTACTATGGCTACACCTTC. Protein product: CATSDKGYYGYTF.